A single sample is the source of the 30 T cell receptor beta chains below, sequenced in a study of blood T cell repertoires in COVID-19. Clones were read by immunoSEQ multiplex PCR, and TCRdb kept only the in-frame ones, dropping some. The data hold over 100,000 clones, with 85% observed a single time. The sequencing sample was made of peripheral blood. The receptors derive from a man older than 75 with acute or convalescent COVID-19.

The chain employs TRBV5-1 and TRBJ2-7, with TRBD1 matching 11 bases. From germline, CDR1 is SGHRS and CDR2 YFSETQ. The junction had 3 bases not matched to a gene; V was cut back by 3 bases and J by 4 bases. This CDR3 region has 14 residues. This chain's CDR3 is CASSWTGGGYEQYF. The CDR3 DNA reads as TGCGCCAGCAGCTGGACAGGGGGCGGGTACGAGCAGTACTTC.

This clone was counted a few times. The chain links TRBV5-4 to TRBJ1-1; no clear D. CDR3 size: 13 residues. The V gene lost 3 bases and the J gene lost 0 bases, with 6 bases spanning the gap. Germline V lookup: CDR1 SGHNT, CDR2 YYREEE (reference sequence). This CDR3 reads CASSSRLNTEAFF. Written as DNA, the CDR3 is TGTGCCAGCAGCTCCAGATTGAACACTGAAGCTTTCTTT. The full variable domain, in which reference TRBV5-4 and TRBJ1-1 provide the parts outside the CDR3, is ETGVTQSPTHLIKTRGQQVTLRCSSQSGHNTVSWYQQALGQGPQFIFQYYREEENGRGNFPPRFSGLQFPNYSSELNVNALELDDSALYLCASSSRLNTEAFFGQGTRLTVV.

In this sample, this clone turned up once. This chain joins TRBV6-4 and TRBJ2-7; D gene ambiguous. The V gene's germline CDR1 is MRHNA and CDR2 SNTAGT. Trimming removed 6 bases at V and 3 bases at J, with 3 bases between. The CDR3 extends over 10 amino acids. This chain's CDR3 is CASRRYEQYF. Here the CDR3 DNA reads TGTGCCAGCAGGCGCTACGAGCAGTACTTC.

The rearrangement joins TRBV6-5 to TRBJ2-7, with 9 bases that match TRBD2. The junction had 9 bases not matched to a gene; V was cut back by 8 bases and J by 4 bases. Germline-derived CDR1 and CDR2 are MNHEY and SVGAGI. CDR3 size: 14 residues. The CDR3 protein is CASGAGTSSYEQYF. CDR3 nucleotides: TGTGCCAGCGGGGCCGGGACTAGCTCTTACGAGCAGTACTTC.

The chain has TRBV30 and TRBJ2-7, with a weak D call TRBD2 (6 bases). V lost 3 bases, J lost 4 bases, and 10 bases lay in between. This CDR3 region has 12 residues. Germline V CDR1 and CDR2: GTSNPN, SVGIG (reference sequence). CDR3 in DNA: TGTGCCTGGAGCGGGAGTGGATACGAGCAGTACTTC. Protein product: CAWSGSGYEQYF.

The chain has TRBV6-1 and TRBJ2-1; 9 bases fit TRBD1. There are 16 residues in the CDR3. CDR1 and CDR2 from the germline V gene are MNHNS and SASEGT. V lost 4 bases to trimming and J lost 6 bases; unmatched junction nucleotides: 10. CDR3 nucleotides: TGTGCCAGCAGTGGACCACGACAGGGGGATAGCAATGAGCAGTTCTTC. Amino acids: CASSGPRQGDSNEQFF.

This chain joins TRBV27 and TRBJ1-1, with TRBD1 matching 12 bases. This CDR3 has 15 residues. V lost 6 bases, J lost 1 base, and 3 bases stayed unmatched. The germline CDR1 and CDR2 sequences are MNHEY and SMNVEV (reference sequence). The CDR3 coding sequence is TGTGCCAGCAGCCGGGACAGGGGGCGGAACACTGAAGCTTTCTTT. Protein: CASSRDRGRNTEAFF.

The rearrangement links TRBV6-6 to TRBJ1-2, with D possibly being TRBD1 (6 bases). Germline V gives CDR1 MNHNY, CDR2 SVGAGI (reference sequence). The CDR3 loop spans 16 amino acids. V lost 4 bases and J lost 2, with 17 bases in between. CDR3 DNA sequence: TGTGCCAGCAGTTCGCCATCCCAGGGGAGAAACTATGGCTACACCTTC. Its protein product is CASSSPSQGRNYGYTF.

The chain has TRBV4-2 and TRBJ2-3; 9 positions match TRBD2. Germline values: CDR1 LGHNA, CDR2 YNFKEQ. The length of the CDR3 is 16 residues. V dropped 0 bases and J dropped 6; count of bases not matched to a gene: 7. Written as DNA, the CDR3 is TGTGCCAGCAGCCAAGAAGTGCGGGGGGGCCGGGATACGCAGTATTTT. Translation: CASSQEVRGGRDTQYF.

The CDR3 coding sequence is TGTGCCAGCAGTTACTGGGACAGGTCCGCCTCTGGAAACACCATATATTTT. This gives the protein CASSYWDRSASGNTIYF. This chain joins TRBV6-2 or TRBV6-3 and TRBJ1-3, with 8 bases matching TRBD1. With 1 base clipped from V and 0 bases from J, the junction kept 5 bases outside the gene matches. The CDR3 has 17 residues. Germline V lookup: CDR1 MNHEY, CDR2 SVGEGT.

The chain joins TRBV3-1 (or the pseudogene TRBV3-2) to TRBJ2-5; 9 nucleotides match TRBD2. V shed 0 bases, J shed 4 bases, and the junction held 15 bases outside the gene matches. Germline V gene data show CDR1 as LGHDT and CDR2 as YNNKEL (reference sequence). The CDR3 is 19 residues long. Here the CDR3 reads CASSQENWSASGDRETQYF. The CDR3 nucleotides read TGTGCCAGCAGCCAAGAAAACTGGTCGGCTAGCGGGGATCGAGAGACCCAGTACTTC.

This chain links TRBV5-1 with TRBJ1-2, with D unresolved. This CDR3 region has 14 residues. Trimming took off 7 bases at V and 1 base at J, with 14 bases between the two ends. Germline CDR1 reads SGHRS; CDR2 reads YFSETQ. The CDR3 region has the DNA TGCGCCAGCCGAGGAGGGATTAGTAACTATGGCTACACCTTC. This gives the protein CASRGGISNYGYTF.

This sequence joins TRBV5-1 and TRBJ2-5, with a weak D call TRBD1 (6 bases). CDR1 is SGHRS and CDR2 is YFSETQ in the germline V gene. With 2 bases removed from V and 5 bases from J, the gap between germline ends came to 13 bases. This CDR3 region has 14 residues. CDR3 sequence reads: CASSFGGPGETQYF. For the CDR3, the DNA is TGCGCCAGCAGCTTTGGGGGCCCAGGGGAGACCCAGTACTTC.

This chain joins TRBV20-1 and TRBJ2-4, with D tentatively TRBD1 (5 bases). Deletions cut 5 bases from V and 8 bases from J, with 10 bases between. This CDR3 region has 11 residues. Germline V lookup: CDR1 DFQATT, CDR2 SNEGSKA (reference sequence). CDR3 sequence (DNA): TGCAGTGCTGGGCCCAGGGACATTCAGTACTTC. This sequence encodes CSAGPRDIQYF.

This clone appeared once. In DNA, the CDR3 is TGCGCCAGCAGCTTGGCCCAGGCAGGGGGGAACACTGAAGCTTTCTTT. This gives the protein CASSLAQAGGNTEAFF. The chain joins TRBV5-1 to TRBJ1-1, with 7 bases identical to TRBD1. With V trimmed by 0 bases and J by 1 base, 6 bases remained unmatched. Germline V gives CDR1 SGHRS, CDR2 YFSETQ. CDR3 length: 16 amino acids.

V gene TRBV3-1 (or the pseudogene TRBV3-2) combines with J gene TRBJ1-2; no reliable D call. V was trimmed by 5 bases and J by 4 bases, leaving 14 bases between them. Germline lookup yields CDR1 LGHDT and CDR2 YNNKEL (reference sequence). This CDR3 has 14 amino acids. The CDR3 spells CASSFVDLSYGYTF. The CDR3 DNA sequence: TGTGCCAGCAGCTTTGTTGATCTTAGCTATGGCTACACCTTC.

CDR3 amino acids: CASSLGPGQGQDTIYF. The CDR3 coding sequence is TGCGCCAGCAGCTTGGGGCCGGGACAGGGGCAAGACACCATATATTTT. The rearrangement links TRBV5-1 to TRBJ1-3; 10 positions agree with TRBD1. The V segment lost 0 bases and the J segment 8 bases; nucleotides outside the gene matches: 8. This CDR3 is 16 amino acids long. The germline V gene has CDR1 SGHRS and CDR2 YFSETQ.

The rearrangement joins TRBV28 to TRBJ1-2, with TRBD1 as a possible D gene (6 bases). Germline V gives CDR1 MDHEN, CDR2 SYDVKM. The ends were cut back, 8 bases at V and 8 bases at J, with 18 bases in the middle. The CDR3 has 13 residues. The CDR3 loop is CASRRGAVSGYTF. The CDR3 bases are TGTGCCAGCCGTCGGGGGGCAGTCAGCGGCTACACCTTC.

CDR3 in DNA: TGTGCCACCAGACGACGGGACAGCATCTACGAGCAGTACTTC. Encoded protein: CATRRRDSIYEQYF. The rearrangement uses TRBV24-1 and TRBJ2-7, with 7 bases identical to TRBD1. Germline V gene data show CDR1 as KGHDR and CDR2 as SFDVKD. The CDR3 covers 14 residues. V dropped 7 bases and J dropped 3; count of bases not matched to a gene: 8.

The CDR3 nucleotides read TGTGCCAGCAGCCCCGACAGCCCTGCGACAGATACGCAGTATTTT. Translating it yields CASSPDSPATDTQYF. The V and J genes are TRBV6-2 or TRBV6-3 and TRBJ2-3, with a weak D call TRBD1 (5 bases). Germline V gene lookup returns CDR1 MNHEY and CDR2 SVGEGT. V gave up 6 bases and J gave up 3 bases, with 16 bases separating them. The CDR3 contains 15 residues.

The chain uses TRBV5-5 and TRBJ1-4, with a possible D match to TRBD1 (6 bases). The ends were cut back, 4 bases at V and 8 bases at J, with 18 bases in the middle. The CDR3 contains 15 residues. From germline, CDR1 is SGHKS and CDR2 YYEKEE (reference sequence). CDR3 region: CASSRRGGGDEKLFF. CDR3 coding DNA: TGTGCCAGCAGCCGGCGAGGCGGGGGCGACGAAAAACTGTTTTTT.

The chain is built from TRBV27 and TRBJ2-7; D may be TRBD2 (5 bases). The germline V gene has CDR1 MNHEY and CDR2 SMNVEV (reference sequence). With 7 bases removed from V and 1 base from J, the gap between germline ends came to 11 bases. The CDR3 extends over 13 amino acids. CDR3 in amino acids: CASNRRGSYEQYF. The CDR3 coding sequence is TGTGCCAGCAATCGCCGAGGGTCCTACGAGCAGTACTTC.

The rearrangement links TRBV27 to TRBJ2-7; 9 nucleotides agree with TRBD1. The CDR3 contains 16 residues. V dropped 9 bases and J dropped 7; count of bases not matched to a gene: 19. Germline CDR1 is MNHEY and CDR2 is SMNVEV (reference sequence). CDR3 bases: TGTGCCAGTAGCCCCCGCAAACAGGGGGCTGATCGGGAGCAGTACTTC. Encoded protein: CASSPRKQGADREQYF.

The V and J genes are TRBV2 and TRBJ1-1, with a weak D call TRBD1 (6 bases). CDR1 is SNHLY and CDR2 is FYNNEI in the germline V gene. The CDR3 is made up of 13 amino acids. The V end lost 6 bases, the J end lost 4 bases, and 12 bases lay between the germline ends. In DNA form, the CDR3 reads TGTGCCAGCAGCCGTGACAGGACCACTGAAGCTTTCTTT. Encoded protein: CASSRDRTTEAFF.

Turning to this clone: Other DNA sequences in this sample translate to the same CDR3. The chain employs TRBV18 and TRBJ1-1; no clear D gene. CDR3 length: 14 amino acids. From germline, CDR1 is KGHSH and CDR2 LQKENI. The germline V and J ends were trimmed by 0 bases and 2 bases, with 7 bases remaining between them. The DNA of the CDR3 is TGTGCCAGCTCACCACCGACACCAAACACTGAAGCTTTCTTT. It codes for CASSPPTPNTEAFF.

The V gene is TRBV15, the J gene TRBJ2-7; a possible D gene is TRBD1 (6 bases). The germline gives CDR1 LNHNV, CDR2 YYDKDF (reference sequence). The CDR3 length is 17 residues. With 2 bases removed from V and 2 bases from J, the gap between germline ends came to 19 bases. CDR3 protein: CATSRWTANRDPYEQYF. As DNA, the CDR3 is TGTGCCACCAGCAGATGGACCGCCAACAGGGACCCCTACGAGCAGTACTTC.

This sequence joins TRBV5-4 and TRBJ2-2, with TRBD2 matching over 12 bases. V dropped 4 bases and J dropped 1; count of bases not matched to a gene: 8. Per germline, CDR1 SGHNT and CDR2 YYREEE (reference sequence). CDR3 length: 18 amino acids. The chain's CDR3 is CASSSGLAGILNTGELFF. CDR3 DNA: TGTGCCAGCAGCAGCGGACTAGCGGGGATCCTGAACACCGGGGAGCTGTTTTTT.

The CDR3 spells CASSKVTSGYNEQFF. The CDR3 DNA follows: TGTGCCAGCAGCAAAGTAACTAGCGGCTACAATGAGCAGTTCTTC. This chain links TRBV21-1 with TRBJ2-1; the DNA was not used to check the table's D call, TRBD2. TRBV21-1 counts as a pseudogene. This CDR3 has 15 residues.

The gene calls are TRBV6-1 and TRBJ1-1, with D uncertain. The V gene's germline CDR1 is MNHNS and CDR2 SASEGT. The CDR3 contains 13 residues. V was cut by 3 bases and J by 0 bases, with 5 bases left in between. The CDR3 loop reads CASSDQMNTEAFF. For the CDR3, the DNA is TGTGCCAGCAGTGACCAGATGAACACTGAAGCTTTCTTT.

This CDR3 is CASSQAGGYTF. The CDR3 DNA is TGCGCCAGCAGCCAGGCGGGTGGCTACACCTTC. The chain uses TRBV4-1 and TRBJ1-2; D gene ambiguous. The CDR3 has 11 residues. Trimming took 3 bases from V and 7 from J, leaving 6 bases between them. Germline V lookup: CDR1 MGHRA, CDR2 YSYEKL.